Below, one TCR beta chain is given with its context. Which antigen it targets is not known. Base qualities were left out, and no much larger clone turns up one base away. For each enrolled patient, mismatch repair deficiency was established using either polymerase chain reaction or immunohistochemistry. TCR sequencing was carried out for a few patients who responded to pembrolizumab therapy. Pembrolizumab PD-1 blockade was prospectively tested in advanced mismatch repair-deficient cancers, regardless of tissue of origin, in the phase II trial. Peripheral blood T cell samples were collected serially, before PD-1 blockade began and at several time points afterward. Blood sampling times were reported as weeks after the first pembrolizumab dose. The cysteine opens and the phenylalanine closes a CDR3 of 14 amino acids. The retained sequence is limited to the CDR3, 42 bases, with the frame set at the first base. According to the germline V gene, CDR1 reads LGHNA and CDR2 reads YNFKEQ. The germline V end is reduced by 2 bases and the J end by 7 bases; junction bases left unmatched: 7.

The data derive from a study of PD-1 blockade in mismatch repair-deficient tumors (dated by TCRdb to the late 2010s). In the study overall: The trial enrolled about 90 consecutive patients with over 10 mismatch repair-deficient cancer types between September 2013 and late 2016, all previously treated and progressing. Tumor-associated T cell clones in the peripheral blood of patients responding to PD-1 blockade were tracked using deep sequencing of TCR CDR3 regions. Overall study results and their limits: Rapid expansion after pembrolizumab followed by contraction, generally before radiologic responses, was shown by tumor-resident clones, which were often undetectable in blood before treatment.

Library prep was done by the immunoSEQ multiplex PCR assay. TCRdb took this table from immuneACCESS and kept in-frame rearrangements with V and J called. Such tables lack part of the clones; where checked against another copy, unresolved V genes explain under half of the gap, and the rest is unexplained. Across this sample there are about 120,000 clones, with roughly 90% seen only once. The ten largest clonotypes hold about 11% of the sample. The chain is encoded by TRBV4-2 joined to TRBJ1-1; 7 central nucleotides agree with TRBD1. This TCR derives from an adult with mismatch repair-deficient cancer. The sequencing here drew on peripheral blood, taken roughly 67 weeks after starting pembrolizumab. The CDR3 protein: CASSQRGTASEAFF. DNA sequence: TGTGCCAGCAGCCAACGCGGGACAGCCAGTGAAGCTTTCTTT.